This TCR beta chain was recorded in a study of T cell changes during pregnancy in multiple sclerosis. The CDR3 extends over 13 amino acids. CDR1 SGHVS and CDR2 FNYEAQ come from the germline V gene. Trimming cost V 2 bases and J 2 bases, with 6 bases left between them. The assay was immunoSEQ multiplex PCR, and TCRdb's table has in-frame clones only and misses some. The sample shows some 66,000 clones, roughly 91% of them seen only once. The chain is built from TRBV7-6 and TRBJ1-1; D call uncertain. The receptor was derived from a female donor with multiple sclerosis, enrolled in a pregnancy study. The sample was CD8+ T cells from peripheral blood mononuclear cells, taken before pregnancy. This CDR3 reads CASSLYTNTEAFF. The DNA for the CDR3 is TGTGCCAGCAGCTTATACACCAACACTGAAGCTTTCTTT.